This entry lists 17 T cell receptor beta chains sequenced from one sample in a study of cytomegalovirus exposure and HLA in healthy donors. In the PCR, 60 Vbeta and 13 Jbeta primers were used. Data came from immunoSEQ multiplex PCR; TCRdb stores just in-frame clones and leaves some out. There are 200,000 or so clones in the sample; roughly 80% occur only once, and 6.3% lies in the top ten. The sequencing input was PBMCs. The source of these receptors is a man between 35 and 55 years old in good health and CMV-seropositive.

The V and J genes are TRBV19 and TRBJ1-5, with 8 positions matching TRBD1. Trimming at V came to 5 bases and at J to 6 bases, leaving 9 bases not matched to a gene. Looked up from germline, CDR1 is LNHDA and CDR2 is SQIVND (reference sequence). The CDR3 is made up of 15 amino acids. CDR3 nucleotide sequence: TGTGCCAGTAGTCCCGGACAGGGTGTCCGTCAGCCCCAGCATTTT. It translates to CASSPGQGVRQPQHF.

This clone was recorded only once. CDR3 DNA: TGTGCCAGCAGTCCGATCCCATCGGGGGGGAGAGAGCAGTACTTC. The encoded protein is CASSPIPSGGREQYF. The gene calls are TRBV6-1 and TRBJ2-7, with 8 positions matching TRBD2. V was pared by 5 bases and J by 7 bases, with 13 bases of the junction left unmatched. Germline-derived CDR1 and CDR2 are MNHNS and SASEGT. The CDR3 covers 15 residues.

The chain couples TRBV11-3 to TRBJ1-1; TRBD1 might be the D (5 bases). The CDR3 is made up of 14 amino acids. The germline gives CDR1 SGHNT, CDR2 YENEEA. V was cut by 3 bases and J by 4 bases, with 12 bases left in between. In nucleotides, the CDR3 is TGTGCCAGCAGCTTGGGGGGGAGTCCCACTGAAGCTTTCTTT. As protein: CASSLGGSPTEAFF.

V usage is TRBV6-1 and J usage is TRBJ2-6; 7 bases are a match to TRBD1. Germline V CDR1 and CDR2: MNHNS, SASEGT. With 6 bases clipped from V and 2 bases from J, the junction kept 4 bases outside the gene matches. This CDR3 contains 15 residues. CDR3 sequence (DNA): TGTGCCAGCAGCAAGACAGGGACTGGGGCCAACGTCCTGACTTTC. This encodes CASSKTGTGANVLTF.

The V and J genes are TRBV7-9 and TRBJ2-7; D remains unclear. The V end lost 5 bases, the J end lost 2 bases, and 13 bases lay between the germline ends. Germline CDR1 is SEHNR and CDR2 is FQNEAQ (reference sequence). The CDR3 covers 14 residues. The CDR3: CASSPLSGTYEQYF. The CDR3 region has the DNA TGTGCCAGCAGCCCTCTCTCAGGCACCTACGAGCAGTACTTC.

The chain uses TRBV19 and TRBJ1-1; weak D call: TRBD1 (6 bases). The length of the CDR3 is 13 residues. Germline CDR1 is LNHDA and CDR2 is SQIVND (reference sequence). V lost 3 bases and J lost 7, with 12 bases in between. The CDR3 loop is CASSMSTGIEAFF. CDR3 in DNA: TGTGCCAGTAGTATGAGTACAGGGATTGAAGCTTTCTTT.

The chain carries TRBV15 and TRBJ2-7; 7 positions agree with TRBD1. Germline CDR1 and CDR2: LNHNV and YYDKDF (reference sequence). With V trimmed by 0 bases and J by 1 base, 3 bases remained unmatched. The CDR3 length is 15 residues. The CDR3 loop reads CATSREGTASYEQYF. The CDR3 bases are TGTGCCACCAGCAGAGAAGGGACAGCTTCCTACGAGCAGTACTTC.

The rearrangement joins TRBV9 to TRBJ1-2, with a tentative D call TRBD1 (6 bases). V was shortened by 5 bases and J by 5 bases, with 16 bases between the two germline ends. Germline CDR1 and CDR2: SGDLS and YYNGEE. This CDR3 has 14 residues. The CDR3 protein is CASSRGQQNYGYTF. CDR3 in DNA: TGTGCCAGCAGTCGAGGACAGCAGAATTATGGCTACACCTTC.

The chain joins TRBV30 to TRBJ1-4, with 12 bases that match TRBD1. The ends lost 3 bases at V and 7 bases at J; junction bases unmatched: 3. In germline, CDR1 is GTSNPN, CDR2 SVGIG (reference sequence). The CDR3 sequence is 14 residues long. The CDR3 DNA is TGTGCCTGGAGCCCGGGACAGGGGGCTGAAAAACTGTTTTTT. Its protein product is CAWSPGQGAEKLFF.

The CDR3 DNA reads as TGTGCCAGCAGTACCCCGGGACAGGGGGGCTATGGCTACACCTTC. It is translated as CASSTPGQGGYGYTF. This rearrangement joins TRBV28 to TRBJ1-2; 11 bases fit TRBD1. The CDR3 sequence is 15 residues long. Germline V CDR1 and CDR2: MDHEN, SYDVKM. The V and J ends lost 5 bases and 4 bases, in that order; junction bases with no gene match: 6.

CDR3: CAIGTSNTEAFF. CDR3 nucleotides: TGTGCCATTGGGACAAGTAACACTGAAGCTTTCTTT. The chain links TRBV10-3 to TRBJ1-1; maybe TRBD1 (6 bases). Trimming shortened V by 9 bases and J by 2 bases, and 10 bases separated the two germline ends. Germline CDR1 is ENHRY and CDR2 is SYGVKD. The CDR3 has 12 amino acids.

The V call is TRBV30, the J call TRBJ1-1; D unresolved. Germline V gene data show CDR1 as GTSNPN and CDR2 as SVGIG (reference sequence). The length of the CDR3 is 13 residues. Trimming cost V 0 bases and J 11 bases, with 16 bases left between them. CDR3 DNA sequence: TGTGCCTGGAGTGTACCGGCCTTGGGCTACGCTTTCTTT. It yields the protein CAWSVPALGYAFF.

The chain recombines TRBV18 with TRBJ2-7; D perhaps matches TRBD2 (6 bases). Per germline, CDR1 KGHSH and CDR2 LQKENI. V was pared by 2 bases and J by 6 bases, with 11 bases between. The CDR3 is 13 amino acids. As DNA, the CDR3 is TGTGCCAGCTCACCAGGAGGGTCGAGCGAGCAGTACTTC. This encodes CASSPGGSSEQYF.

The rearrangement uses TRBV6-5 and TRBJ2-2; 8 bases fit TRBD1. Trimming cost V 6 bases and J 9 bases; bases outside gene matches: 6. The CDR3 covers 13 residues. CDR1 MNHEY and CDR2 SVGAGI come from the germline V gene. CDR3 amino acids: CASRLQGVRELFF. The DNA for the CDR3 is TGTGCCAGCAGGTTACAGGGGGTTCGGGAGCTGTTTTTT.

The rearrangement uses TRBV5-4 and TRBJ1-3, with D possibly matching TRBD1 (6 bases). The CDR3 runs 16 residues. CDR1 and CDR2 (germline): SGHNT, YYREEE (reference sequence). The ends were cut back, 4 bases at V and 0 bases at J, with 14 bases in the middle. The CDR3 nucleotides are TGTGCCAGCAGCAGGGGGACAAGAAGCTCTGGAAACACCATATATTTT. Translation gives CASSRGTRSSGNTIYF.

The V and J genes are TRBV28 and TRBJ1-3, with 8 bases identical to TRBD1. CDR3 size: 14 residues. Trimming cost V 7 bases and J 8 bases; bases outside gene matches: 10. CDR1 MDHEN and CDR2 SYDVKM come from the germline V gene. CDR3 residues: CASTFTGGRYTIYF. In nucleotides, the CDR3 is TGTGCCAGCACCTTTACAGGGGGACGGTACACCATATATTTT.

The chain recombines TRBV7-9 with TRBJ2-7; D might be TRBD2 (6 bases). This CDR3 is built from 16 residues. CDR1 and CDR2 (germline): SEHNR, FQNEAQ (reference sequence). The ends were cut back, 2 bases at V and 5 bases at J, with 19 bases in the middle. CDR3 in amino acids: CASSLSPGLARHEQYF. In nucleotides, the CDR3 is TGTGCCAGCAGCTTATCGCCAGGGCTAGCGCGACACGAGCAGTACTTC.